This TCR beta chain comes out of a study of Ad26.COV2.S vaccination and SARS-CoV-2 variants. Findings and limits, study-wide: An underestimation of total T cell responses may have resulted from the TCR breadth and depth analyses.

As for treatment: roughly 18 received Ad26.COV2.S at low or high dose, single or two shots; about 5 received placebo; per-sample allocation not given. Day 63 after the first injection of vaccine or placebo was the sampling time. Clones were sequenced by immunoSEQ multiplex PCR, and TCRdb holds only the in-frame ones, with some missing. The data show 350,000 to 450,000 clones, with roughly 90% seen just once and around 1.7% held by the top ten. Regarding this clone: What it binds is unknown. A junction boundary mismatches the germline segment, possibly from a read error.

CDR3 length equals 14 residues. CDR1 and CDR2 (germline): MNHEY, SVGAGI. The chain uses TRBV6-5 and TRBJ1-1, with TRBD1 matching 7 bases. Sample: peripheral blood, taken in a trial of Ad26.COV2.S vaccine versus placebo. The origin of this receptor is a person between 18 and 59 years old who received the Ad26.COV2.S COVID-19 vaccine or a placebo. CDR3 coding DNA: TGTGCCAGCGGTTATGCAGGGGGGGACACTGAAGCTTTCTTT. It encodes CASGYAGGDTEAFF.